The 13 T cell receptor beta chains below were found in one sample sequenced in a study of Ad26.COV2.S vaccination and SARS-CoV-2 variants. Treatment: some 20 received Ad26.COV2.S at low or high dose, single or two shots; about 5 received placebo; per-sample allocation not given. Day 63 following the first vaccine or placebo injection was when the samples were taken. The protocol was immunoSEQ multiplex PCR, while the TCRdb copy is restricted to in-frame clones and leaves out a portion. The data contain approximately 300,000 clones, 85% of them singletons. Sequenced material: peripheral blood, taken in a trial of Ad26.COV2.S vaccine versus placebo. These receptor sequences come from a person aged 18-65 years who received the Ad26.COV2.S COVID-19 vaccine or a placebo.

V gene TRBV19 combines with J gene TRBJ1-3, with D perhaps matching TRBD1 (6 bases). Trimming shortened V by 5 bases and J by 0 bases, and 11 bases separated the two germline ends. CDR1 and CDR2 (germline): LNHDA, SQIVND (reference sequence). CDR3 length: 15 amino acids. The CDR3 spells CASSVDRSSGNTIYF. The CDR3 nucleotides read TGTGCCAGTAGTGTCGACAGGTCCTCTGGAAACACCATATATTTT.

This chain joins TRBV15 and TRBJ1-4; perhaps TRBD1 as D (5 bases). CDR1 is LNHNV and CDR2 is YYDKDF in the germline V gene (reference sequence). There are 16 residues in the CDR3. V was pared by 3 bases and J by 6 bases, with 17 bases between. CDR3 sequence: CATSRGLTAGDEKLFF. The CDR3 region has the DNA TGTGCCACCAGCAGGGGGTTGACAGCCGGGGATGAAAAACTGTTTTTT.

The CDR3 reads CASSQLRQMNTEAFF. The CDR3 bases are TGTGCCAGCAGCCAACTAAGGCAGATGAACACTGAAGCTTTCTTT. The V and J genes are TRBV3-1 (or the pseudogene TRBV3-2) and TRBJ1-1; D is ambiguous. This CDR3 has 15 amino acids. CDR1 and CDR2 (germline): LGHDT, YNNKEL (reference sequence). The ends were cut back, 2 bases at V and 0 bases at J, with 10 bases in the middle.

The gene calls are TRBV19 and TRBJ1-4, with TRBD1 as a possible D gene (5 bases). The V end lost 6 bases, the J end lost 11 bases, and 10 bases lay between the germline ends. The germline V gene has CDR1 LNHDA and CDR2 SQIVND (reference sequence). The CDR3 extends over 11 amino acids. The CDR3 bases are TGTGCCAGTAGACAGGAGATGAAACTGTTTTTT. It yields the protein CASRQEMKLFF.

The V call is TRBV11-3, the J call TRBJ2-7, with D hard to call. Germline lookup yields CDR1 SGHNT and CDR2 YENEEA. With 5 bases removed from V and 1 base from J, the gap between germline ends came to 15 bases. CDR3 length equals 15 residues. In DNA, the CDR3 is TGTGCCAGCAGCCCCGGGCTAGAACCGTCCTACGAGCAGTACTTC. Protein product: CASSPGLEPSYEQYF.

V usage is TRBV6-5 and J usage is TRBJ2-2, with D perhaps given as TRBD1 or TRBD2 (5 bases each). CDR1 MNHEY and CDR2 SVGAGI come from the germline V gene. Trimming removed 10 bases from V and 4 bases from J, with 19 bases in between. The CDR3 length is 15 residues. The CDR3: CATKVRGPGTGELFF. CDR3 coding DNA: TGTGCCACCAAGGTTCGGGGCCCGGGCACCGGGGAGCTGTTTTTT.

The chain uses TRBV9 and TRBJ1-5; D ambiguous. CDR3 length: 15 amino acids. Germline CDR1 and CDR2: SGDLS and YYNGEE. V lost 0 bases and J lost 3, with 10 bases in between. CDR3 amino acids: CASSVEPTPNQPQHF. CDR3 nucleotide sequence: TGTGCCAGCAGCGTAGAGCCAACTCCCAATCAGCCCCAGCATTTT.

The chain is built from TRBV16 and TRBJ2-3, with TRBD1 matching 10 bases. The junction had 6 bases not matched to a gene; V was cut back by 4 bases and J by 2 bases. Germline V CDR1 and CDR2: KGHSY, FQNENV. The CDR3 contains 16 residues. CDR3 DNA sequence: TGTGCCAGCAGCCGATTGACAGGGGGCTTCACAGATACGCAGTATTTT. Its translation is CASSRLTGGFTDTQYF.

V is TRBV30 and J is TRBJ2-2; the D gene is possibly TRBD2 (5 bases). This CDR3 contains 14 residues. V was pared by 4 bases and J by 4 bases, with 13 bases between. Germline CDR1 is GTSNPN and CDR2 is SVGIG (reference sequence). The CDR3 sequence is CAWKIGVGTGELFF. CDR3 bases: TGTGCCTGGAAAATCGGGGTAGGCACCGGGGAGCTGTTTTTT.

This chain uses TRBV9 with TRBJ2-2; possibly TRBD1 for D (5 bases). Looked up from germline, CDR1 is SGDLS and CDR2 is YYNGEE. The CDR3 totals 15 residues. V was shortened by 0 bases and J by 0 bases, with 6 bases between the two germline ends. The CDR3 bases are TGTGCCAGCAGCGTAGGGACACCGAACACCGGGGAGCTGTTTTTT. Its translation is CASSVGTPNTGELFF.

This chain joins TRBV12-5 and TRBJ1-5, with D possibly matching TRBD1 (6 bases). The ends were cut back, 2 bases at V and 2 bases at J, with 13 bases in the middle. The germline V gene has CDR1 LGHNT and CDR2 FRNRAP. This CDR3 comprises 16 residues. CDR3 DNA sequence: TGTGCTAGTGGTTTGATACAGGGTAGTGGCAATCAGCCCCAGCATTTT. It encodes CASGLIQGSGNQPQHF.

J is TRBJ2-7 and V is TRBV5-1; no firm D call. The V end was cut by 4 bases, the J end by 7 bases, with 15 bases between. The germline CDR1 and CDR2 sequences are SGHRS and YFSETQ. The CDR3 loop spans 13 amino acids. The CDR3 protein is CASSVGPDGEQYF. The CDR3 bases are TGCGCCAGCAGCGTAGGGCCGGACGGTGAGCAGTACTTC.

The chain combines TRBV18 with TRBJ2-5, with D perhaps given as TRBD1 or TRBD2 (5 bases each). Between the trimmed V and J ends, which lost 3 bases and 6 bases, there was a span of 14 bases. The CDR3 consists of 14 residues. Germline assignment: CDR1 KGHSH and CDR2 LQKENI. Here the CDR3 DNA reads TGTGCCAGCTCACCTAATCACCGGGGCCAGACCCAGTACTTC. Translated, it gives CASSPNHRGQTQYF.